This paragraph covers one T cell receptor (beta chain) sequence. Its antigen is not identified. The donors (healthy individuals) were bone marrow donors. The sample belongs to a study of cytomegalovirus exposure and HLA in healthy donors. Study-wide results and caveats: What a later analysis reportedly showed was that an Asian-associated ancestry cluster had fewer N-insertions than the approximately 700-donor mean. Certain sequence variants were highly shared and formed a cluster, and this cluster was likely a sequencing artifact. HLA alleles were associated with 15,000 to 20,000 TCR beta sequences in a later analysis at 0.05 false discovery rate.

Germline assignment: CDR1 LGHNA and CDR2 YSLEER. The V end lost 0 bases, the J end lost 2 bases, and 16 bases lay between the germline ends. This CDR3 is built from 17 residues. PCR used 60 Vbeta primers and 13 Jbeta primers. Measured with immunoSEQ multiplex PCR; TCRdb has only the in-frame clones, and not every one. The profile covers approximately 180,000 clones, with around four fifths appearing a single time and roughly 1.1% taken by the ten largest. This chain links TRBV4-3 with TRBJ1-2; weak D call: TRBD1 (5 bases). Sequences were obtained from PBMCs. This clonotype was obtained from a woman aged 40 to 55 in good health and CMV-seronegative. CDR3 bases: TGCGCCAGCAGCCAAGATCGTGGAGGGACCGTCAACTATGGCTACACCTTC. The encoded protein is CASSQDRGGTVNYGYTF.